A single sample is the source of the 10 T cell receptor beta chains below, sequenced in a study of blood T cell repertoires in COVID-19. Here immunoSEQ multiplex PCR was the method, and the copy in TCRdb shows in-frame clones only, minus some. The table includes 200,000 to 250,000 clones, more than 80% detected once. The sequenced sample consisted of peripheral blood. The receptors were gathered from a young man with COVID-19, enrolled during active disease.

The rearrangement uses TRBV6-5 and TRBJ1-1, with unresolved D. CDR1 and CDR2 (germline): MNHEY, SVGAGI. The CDR3 covers 16 residues. V lost 0 bases, J lost 2 bases, and 13 bases lay in between. The CDR3 DNA reads TGTGCCAGCAGTTACTCGTCTTGGTGGCCAAACACTGAAGCTTTCTTT. Translating gives CASSYSSWWPNTEAFF.

The J gene is TRBJ1-3, the V gene TRBV24-1; 9 positions match TRBD1. Germline assignment: CDR1 KGHDR and CDR2 SFDVKD. The CDR3 length is 18 residues. V shed 3 bases and J 0 bases; nucleotides not matched to a gene: 8. CDR3 in amino acids: CATSDAPGTGNSGNTIYF. The CDR3, as DNA: TGTGCCACCAGTGATGCCCCCGGGACAGGGAACTCTGGAAACACCATATATTTT.

V is TRBV27 and J is TRBJ1-5, with D perhaps TRBD1 (6 bases). Trimming shortened V by 3 bases and J by 7 bases, and 13 bases separated the two germline ends. The length of the CDR3 is 14 residues. Per germline, CDR1 MNHEY and CDR2 SMNVEV (reference sequence). The CDR3, as DNA: TGTGCCAGCAGTTTGGGGGGGGCGAAGCAGCCCCAGCATTTT. It translates to CASSLGGAKQPQHF.

This clone was picked up a small number of times. The V call is TRBV4-1, the J call TRBJ1-2; the D gene is possibly TRBD1 (6 bases). The CDR3 covers 15 residues. CDR1 is MGHRA, CDR2 YSYEKL, per germline. The V gene lost 4 bases and the J gene lost 4 bases, with 16 bases spanning the gap. The CDR3 DNA reads TGCGCCAGCAGCCCGACAGGCGCGATGGCCTATGGCTACACCTTC. Protein: CASSPTGAMAYGYTF.

J is TRBJ1-6 and V is TRBV9, with 7 bases matching TRBD1. CDR1 is SGDLS and CDR2 is YYNGEE in the germline V gene. The CDR3 contains 14 residues. Trimming cost V 1 base and J 10 bases; bases outside gene matches: 5. The CDR3 loop reads CASSVTGAGSPLHF. The CDR3 DNA reads as TGTGCCAGCAGCGTAACAGGGGCCGGGTCACCCCTCCACTTT.

This chain joins TRBV2 and TRBJ2-5, with TRBD2 identical over 9 bases. The CDR3 runs to 15 residues. Trimming took 7 bases from V and 4 from J; bases not matched to a gene: 10. Per the germline V gene, CDR1 is SNHLY and CDR2 is FYNNEI. CDR3 sequence (DNA): TGTGCCAGCATATCAGGCGGGGGGGCTGGAGAGACCCAGTACTTC. It codes for CASISGGGAGETQYF.

DNA for the CDR3: TGTGCCAGCAGCCCTCTTGGGACATTCTCCTACGAGCAGTACTTC. It yields the protein CASSPLGTFSYEQYF. V usage is TRBV6-2 or TRBV6-3 and J usage is TRBJ2-7, with a possible D match to TRBD1 (6 bases). This CDR3 contains 15 residues. Trimming took 6 bases from V and 0 from J, leaving 15 bases between them. Germline-derived CDR1 and CDR2 are MNHEY and SVGEGT.

This clone was recorded once. The chain combines TRBV3-1 (or the pseudogene TRBV3-2) with TRBJ1-3, with 8 nucleotides matching TRBD1. This CDR3 contains 15 residues. Trimming removed 6 bases from V and 4 bases from J; junction bases left unmatched: 8. CDR1 and CDR2 from the germline V gene are LGHDT and YNNKEL (reference sequence). The CDR3 coding sequence is TGTGCCAGCAGAAGCCAGGGGGCAGGGGGAAACACCATATATTTT. It translates to CASRSQGAGGNTIYF.

The chain combines TRBV28 with TRBJ2-2; D is perhaps TRBD1 (6 bases). Germline loops: CDR1 MDHEN, CDR2 SYDVKM. Trimming shortened V by 1 base and J by 2 bases, and 8 bases separated the two germline ends. CDR3 length equals 15 residues. This CDR3 reads CASSLYRANTGELFF. Written as DNA, the CDR3 is TGTGCCAGCAGTTTATACAGGGCCAACACCGGGGAGCTGTTTTTT.

The CDR3 region has the DNA TGCGCCAGCAGCCCCTTGACAGGGGACGGCTATGGCTACACCTTC. Amino acid sequence: CASSPLTGDGYGYTF. The rearrangement joins TRBV5-1 to TRBJ1-2, with 8 bases identical to TRBD1. The ends lost 4 bases at V and 4 bases at J; junction bases unmatched: 9. The CDR3 has 15 amino acids. Germline lookup yields CDR1 SGHRS and CDR2 YFSETQ.